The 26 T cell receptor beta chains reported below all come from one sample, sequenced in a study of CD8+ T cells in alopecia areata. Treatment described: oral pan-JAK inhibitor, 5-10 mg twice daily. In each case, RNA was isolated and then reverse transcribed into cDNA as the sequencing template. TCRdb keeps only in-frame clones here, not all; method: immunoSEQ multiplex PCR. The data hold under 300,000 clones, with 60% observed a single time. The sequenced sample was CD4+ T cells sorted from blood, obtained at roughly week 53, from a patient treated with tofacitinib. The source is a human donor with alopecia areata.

The CDR3 reads CASREPGGGTEAFF. CDR3 DNA sequence: TGTGCCAGCAGGGAGCCAGGGGGCGGCACTGAAGCTTTCTTT. The V and J genes are TRBV6-5 and TRBJ1-1; 8 bases are a match to TRBD1. The J segment lost 4 bases and the V segment lost 6 bases, leaving 7 bases of the junction unmatched. Germline lookup yields CDR1 MNHEY and CDR2 SVGAGI. This CDR3 comprises 14 residues.

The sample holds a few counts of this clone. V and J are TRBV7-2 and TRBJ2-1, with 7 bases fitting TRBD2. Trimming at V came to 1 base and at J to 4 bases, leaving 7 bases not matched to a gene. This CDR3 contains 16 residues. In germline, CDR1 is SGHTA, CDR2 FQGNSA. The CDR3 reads CASSLVGPGGYNEQFF. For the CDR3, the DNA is TGTGCCAGCAGCTTAGTGGGGCCGGGAGGTTACAATGAGCAGTTCTTC.

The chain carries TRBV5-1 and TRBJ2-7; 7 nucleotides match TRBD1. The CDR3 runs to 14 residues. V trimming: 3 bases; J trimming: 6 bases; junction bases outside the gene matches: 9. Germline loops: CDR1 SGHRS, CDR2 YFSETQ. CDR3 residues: CASSSVTGRGEQYF. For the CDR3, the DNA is TGCGCCAGCAGCTCTGTGACAGGGAGAGGCGAGCAGTACTTC.

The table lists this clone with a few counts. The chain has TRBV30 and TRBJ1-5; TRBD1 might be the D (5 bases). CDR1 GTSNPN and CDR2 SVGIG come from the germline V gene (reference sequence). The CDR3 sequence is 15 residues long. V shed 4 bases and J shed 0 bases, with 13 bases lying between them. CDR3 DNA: TGTGCCTGGAATCGGGCAGGGAATAGCAATCAGCCCCAGCATTTT. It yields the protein CAWNRAGNSNQPQHF.

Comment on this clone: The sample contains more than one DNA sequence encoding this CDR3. In DNA form, the CDR3 reads TGTGCCAGCAGCCAAGTTCCCGATACGCAGTATTTT. It is translated as CASSQVPDTQYF. The chain combines TRBV14 with TRBJ2-3; D unclear. V was clipped by 1 base and J by 6 bases, with 5 bases between them. This CDR3 region has 12 residues. Germline CDR1 and CDR2: SGHDN and FVKESK.

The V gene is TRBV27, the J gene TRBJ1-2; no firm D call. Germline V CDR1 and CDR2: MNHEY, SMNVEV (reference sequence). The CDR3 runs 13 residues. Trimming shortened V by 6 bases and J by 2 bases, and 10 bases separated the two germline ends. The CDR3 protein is CASSEGGNYGYTF. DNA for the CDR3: TGTGCCAGCAGCGAGGGCGGAAACTATGGCTACACCTTC.

The CDR3 reads CASSLNGRGGEAFF. CDR3 in DNA: TGCGCCAGCAGCTTAAACGGCAGGGGAGGTGAAGCTTTCTTT. The chain joins TRBV5-1 to TRBJ1-1; D possibly corresponds to TRBD1 (6 bases). CDR1 is SGHRS, CDR2 YFSETQ, per germline. V gave up 2 bases and J gave up 7 bases, with 15 bases separating them. The CDR3 runs 14 residues.

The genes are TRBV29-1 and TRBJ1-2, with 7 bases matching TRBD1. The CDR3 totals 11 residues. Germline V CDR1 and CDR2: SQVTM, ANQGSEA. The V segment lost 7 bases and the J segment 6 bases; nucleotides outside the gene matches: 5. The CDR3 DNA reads TGCAGCGCCCGGACAGGTGATGGCTACACCTTC. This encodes CSARTGDGYTF.

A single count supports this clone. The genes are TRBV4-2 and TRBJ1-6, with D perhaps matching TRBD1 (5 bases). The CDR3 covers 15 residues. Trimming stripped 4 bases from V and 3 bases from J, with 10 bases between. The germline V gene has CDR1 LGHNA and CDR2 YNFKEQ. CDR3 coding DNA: TGTGCCAGCAGCCCCCGGGGCAGCTATAATTCACCCCTCCACTTT. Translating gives CASSPRGSYNSPLHF.

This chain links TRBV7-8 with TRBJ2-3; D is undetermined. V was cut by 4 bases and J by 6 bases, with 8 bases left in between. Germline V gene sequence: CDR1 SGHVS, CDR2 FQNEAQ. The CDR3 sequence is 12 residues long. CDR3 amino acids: CASSSTGDTQYF. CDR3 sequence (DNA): TGTGCCAGCAGCTCCACTGGGGATACGCAGTATTTT.

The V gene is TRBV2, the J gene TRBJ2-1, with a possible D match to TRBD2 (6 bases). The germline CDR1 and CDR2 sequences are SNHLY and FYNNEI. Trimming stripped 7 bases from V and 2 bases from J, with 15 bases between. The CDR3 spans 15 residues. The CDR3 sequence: CASIRGLSTYNEQFF. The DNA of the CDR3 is TGTGCCAGCATTCGGGGACTTAGCACCTACAATGAGCAGTTCTTC. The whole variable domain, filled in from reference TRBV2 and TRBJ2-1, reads EPEVTQTPSHQVTQMGQEVILRCVPISNHLYFYWYRQILGQKVEFLVSFYNNEISEKSEIFDDQFSVERPDGSNFTLKIRSTKLEDSAMYFCASIRGLSTYNEQFFGPGTRLTVL.

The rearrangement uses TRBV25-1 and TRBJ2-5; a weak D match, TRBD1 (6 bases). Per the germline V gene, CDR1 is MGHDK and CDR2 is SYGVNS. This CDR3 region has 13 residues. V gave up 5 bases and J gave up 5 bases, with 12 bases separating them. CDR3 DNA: TGTGCCAGCAGTAAACAGGGTTTCGAGACCCAGTACTTC. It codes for CASSKQGFETQYF.

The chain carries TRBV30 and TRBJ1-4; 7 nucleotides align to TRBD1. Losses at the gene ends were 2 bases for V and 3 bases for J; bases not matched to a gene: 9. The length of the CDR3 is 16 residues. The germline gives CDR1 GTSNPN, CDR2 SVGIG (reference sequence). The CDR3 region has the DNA TGTGCCTGGAGTCAACCAACCGGGACAGCTAATGAAAAACTGTTTTTT. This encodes CAWSQPTGTANEKLFF.

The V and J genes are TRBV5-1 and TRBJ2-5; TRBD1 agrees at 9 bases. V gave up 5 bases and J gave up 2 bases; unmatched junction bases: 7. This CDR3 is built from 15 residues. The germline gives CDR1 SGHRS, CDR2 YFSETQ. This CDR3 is CASRPGTGNQETQYF. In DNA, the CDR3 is TGCGCCAGCAGGCCCGGGACAGGGAATCAAGAGACCCAGTACTTC.

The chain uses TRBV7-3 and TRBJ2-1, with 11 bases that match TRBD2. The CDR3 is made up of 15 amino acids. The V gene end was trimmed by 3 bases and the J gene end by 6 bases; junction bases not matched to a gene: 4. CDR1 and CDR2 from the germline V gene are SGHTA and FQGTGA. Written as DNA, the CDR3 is TGTGCCAGCAGCTTCCTAGCGGGGGGCTTCAATGAGCAGTTCTTC. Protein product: CASSFLAGGFNEQFF.

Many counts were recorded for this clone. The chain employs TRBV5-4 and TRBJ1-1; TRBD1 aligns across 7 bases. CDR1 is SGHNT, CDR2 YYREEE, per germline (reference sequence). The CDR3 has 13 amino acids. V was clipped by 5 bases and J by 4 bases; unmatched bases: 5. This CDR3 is CASSSGTATEAFF. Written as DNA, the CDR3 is TGTGCCAGCAGTTCCGGGACAGCCACTGAAGCTTTCTTT.

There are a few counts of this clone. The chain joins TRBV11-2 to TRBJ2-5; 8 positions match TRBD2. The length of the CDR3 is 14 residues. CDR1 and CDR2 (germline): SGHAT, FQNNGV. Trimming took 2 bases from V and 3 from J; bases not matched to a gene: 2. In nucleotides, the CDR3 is TGTGCCAGCAGCTTACACGGGGGGGAAGAGACCCAGTACTTC. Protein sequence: CASSLHGGEETQYF.

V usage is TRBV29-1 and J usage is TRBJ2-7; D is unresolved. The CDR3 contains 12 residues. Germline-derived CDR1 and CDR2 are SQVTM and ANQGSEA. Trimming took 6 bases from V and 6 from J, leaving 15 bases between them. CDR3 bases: TGCAGCGTCGTACTTGGGCCCTCCGAGCAGTACTTC. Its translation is CSVVLGPSEQYF.

In DNA, the CDR3 is TGTGCCAGCACAGGTCAAAGCACAGATACGCAGTATTTT. Translation gives CASTGQSTDTQYF. The gene calls are TRBV6-1 and TRBJ2-3; D unclear. Germline CDR1 MNHNS, CDR2 SASEGT. This CDR3 contains 13 residues. The V end lost 7 bases, the J end lost 0 bases, and 8 bases lay between the germline ends.

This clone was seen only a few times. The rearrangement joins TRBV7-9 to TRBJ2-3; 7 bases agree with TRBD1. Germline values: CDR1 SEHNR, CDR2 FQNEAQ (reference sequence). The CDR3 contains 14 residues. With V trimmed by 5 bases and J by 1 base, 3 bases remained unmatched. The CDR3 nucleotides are TGTGCCAGCAGCGTCCAGGGGGGCACAGATACGCAGTATTTT. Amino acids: CASSVQGGTDTQYF.

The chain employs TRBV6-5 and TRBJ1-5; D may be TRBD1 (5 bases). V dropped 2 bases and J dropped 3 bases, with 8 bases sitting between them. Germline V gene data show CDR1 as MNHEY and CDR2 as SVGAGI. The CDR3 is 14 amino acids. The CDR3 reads CASSYRGVNQPQHF. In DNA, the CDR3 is TGTGCCAGCAGTTACAGAGGGGTCAATCAGCCCCAGCATTTT.

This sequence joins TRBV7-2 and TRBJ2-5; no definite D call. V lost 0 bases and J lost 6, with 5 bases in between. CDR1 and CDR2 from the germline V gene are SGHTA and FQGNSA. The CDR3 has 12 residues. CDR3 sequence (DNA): TGTGCCAGCAGCTTAGCGCAGAAGACCCAGTACTTC. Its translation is CASSLAQKTQYF.

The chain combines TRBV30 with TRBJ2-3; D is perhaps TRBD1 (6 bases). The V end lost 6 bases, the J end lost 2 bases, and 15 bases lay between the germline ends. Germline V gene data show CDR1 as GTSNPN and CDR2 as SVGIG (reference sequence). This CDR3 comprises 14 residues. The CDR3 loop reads CACNRDLFTDTQYF. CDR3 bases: TGTGCCTGTAACAGGGACCTTTTCACAGATACGCAGTATTTT.

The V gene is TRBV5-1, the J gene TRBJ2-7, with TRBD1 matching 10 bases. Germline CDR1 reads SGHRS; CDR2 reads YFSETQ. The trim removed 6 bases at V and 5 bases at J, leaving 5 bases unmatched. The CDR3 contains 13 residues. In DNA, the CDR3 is TGCGCCAGCAAGACCGGGACAGGGGACGAGCAGTACTTC. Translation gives CASKTGTGDEQYF.

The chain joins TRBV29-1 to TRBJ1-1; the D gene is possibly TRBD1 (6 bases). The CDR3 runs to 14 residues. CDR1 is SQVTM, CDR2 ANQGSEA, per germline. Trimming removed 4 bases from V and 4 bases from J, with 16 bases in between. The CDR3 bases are TGCAGCGTTGGATCCCCCCAAGGGGGCACTGAAGCTTTCTTT. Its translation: CSVGSPQGGTEAFF.

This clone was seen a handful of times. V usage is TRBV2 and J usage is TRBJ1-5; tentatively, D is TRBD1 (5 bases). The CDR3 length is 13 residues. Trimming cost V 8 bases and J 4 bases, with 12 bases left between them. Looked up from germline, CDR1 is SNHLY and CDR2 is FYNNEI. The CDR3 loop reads CASEGPKNQPQHF. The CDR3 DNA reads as TGTGCCAGCGAGGGACCGAAGAATCAGCCCCAGCATTTT. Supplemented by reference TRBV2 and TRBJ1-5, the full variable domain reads EPEVTQTPSHQVTQMGQEVILRCVPISNHLYFYWYRQILGQKVEFLVSFYNNEISEKSEIFDDQFSVERPDGSNFTLKIRSTKLEDSAMYFCASEGPKNQPQHFGDGTRLSIL.